These 21 T cell receptor beta chains share one sample of origin, sequenced in a study of tissue T cells after allogeneic stem cell transplantation. Noted time point: mouse harvest day 14 after allogeneic transplant. The graft held 10^6 splenic CD5+ T cells and 10^7 T-cell-depleted bone marrow cells. Clones were sequenced by immunoSEQ multiplex PCR, and TCRdb holds only the in-frame ones, with some missing. The table lists a few thousand clones, less than 50% of them singletons. The sequenced sample consisted of gut tissue. These receptors were obtained from a female BALB/c mouse given C57BL/6 T cells with graft-versus-host disease after an allogeneic hematopoietic cell transplant.

With respect to this clone: Mouse gene names and germline throughout. The read ends 1 residue before the CDR3 terminus; that terminus is restored from the germline J gene. This chain joins TRBV13-3 and TRBJ2-2, with 8 bases fitting TRBD1. The CDR3 sequence is 15 residues long. Germline CDR1 reads NNHDY; CDR2 reads SYVADS. The V segment lost 5 bases and the J segment 0 bases; nucleotides outside the gene matches: 3. CDR3: CASRDRGSNTGQLYF. The CDR3 DNA, read in part, is TGTGCCAGCAGAGACAGGGGCTCAAACACCGGGCAGCTCTAC.

This clone was counted only a few times. Gene labels here are mouse ones. The CDR3 extends 1 residue past the end of the read, so its final part is completed from the germline J gene. The chain joins TRBV26 to TRBJ2-4; TRBD1 is a possible D gene (5 bases). The V end was cut by 6 bases, the J end by 0 bases, with 10 bases between. Germline V CDR1 and CDR2: KGHPV, FQNQEV (reference sequence). The CDR3 length is 14 residues. The CDR3 DNA, read in part, is TGTGCCAGCAGGAGGACATCTAGTCAAAACACCTTGTAC. This translates into CASRRTSSQNTLY. The entire CDR3 reads CASRRTSSQNTLYF.

By share of the sample, this clone is medium-sized (0.01 to 0.1%). Gene and germline names: mouse. The CDR3 reads CASSLRERLFF. CDR3 DNA (partial): TGTGCCAGCAGTCTGCGAGAAAGATTATTT. The V and J genes are TRBV26 and TRBJ1-4; no definite D call. Read sequence stops 1 residue before the CDR3 end, and the germline J gene provides the missing end. This CDR3 has 11 residues. Germline V gene data show CDR1 as KGHPV and CDR2 as FQNQEV (reference sequence). With 2 bases removed from V and 8 bases from J, the gap between germline ends came to 3 bases.

Worth noting for this clone: Each gene name is a mouse one. The CDR3 is cut off 1 residue early in the read; its end comes from the germline J gene. V is TRBV26 and J is TRBJ2-4; D not resolved. Germline values: CDR1 KGHPV, CDR2 FQNQEV (reference sequence). The CDR3 loop spans 13 amino acids. V was trimmed by 6 bases and J by 0 bases, leaving 7 bases between them. CDR3 residues: CASRRNSQNTLYF. The part of the CDR3 DNA that was read is TGTGCCAGCAGACGGAATAGTCAAAACACCTTGTAC.

This clone is labeled medium-sized. Gene names and germline match the mouse. The read gets to within 1 residue of the CDR3 end, and the germline J gene fills in the rest. The chain recombines TRBV12-2 with TRBJ2-7, with D perhaps TRBD1 (6 bases). The CDR3 is made up of 11 amino acids. Germline CDR1 reads SGHLS; CDR2 reads HYDKME. V was pared by 6 bases and J by 4 bases, with 9 bases between. The CDR3 loop is CASPQGYEQYF. CDR3 bases read: TGTGCCAGCCCACAGGGTTATGAACAGTAC.

To note about this clone: Mouse gene names and germline throughout. The sequence runs out 1 residue before the end of the CDR3; the remainder is reconstructed from the germline J gene. V and J are TRBV26 and TRBJ1-1; 9 bases are a match to TRBD1. This CDR3 has 14 amino acids. From germline, CDR1 is KGHPV and CDR2 FQNQEV (reference sequence). J was trimmed by 7 bases and V by 0 bases; bases with no gene match: 3. The CDR3 is CASSLSTGQGEVFF. The sequenced part of the CDR3 DNA is TGTGCCAGCAGTCTGTCGACGGGACAGGGAGAAGTCTTC.

Notes on this clone: Genes and germline are mouse. Read sequence stops 1 residue before the CDR3 end, and the germline J gene provides the missing end. The chain recombines TRBV31 with TRBJ2-2; 8 bases line up with TRBD2. CDR3 length equals 15 residues. Germline CDR1 reads GKSSPN; CDR2 reads SITVG. Germline trimming cut 0 bases from V and 3 bases from J; bases unmatched to any gene: 3. The part of the CDR3 DNA that was read is TGTGCCTGGAGTCTAGGGGGGGCTGACACCGGGCAGCTCTAC. It codes for CAWSLGGADTGQLY. From start to end, the CDR3 is CAWSLGGADTGQLYF.

To note about this clone: These gene names are mouse names. With the read ending 1 residue before the CDR3 end, the germline J gene is used to fill in that end. The chain recombines TRBV26 with TRBJ2-2; D uncertain. This CDR3 contains 14 residues. Trimming took off 2 bases at V and 1 base at J, with 5 bases between the two ends. CDR1 and CDR2 (germline): KGHPV, FQNQEV (reference sequence). The CDR3 bases that were read are TGTGCCAGCAGTCTGACTATAAACACCGGGCAGCTCTAC. This sequence encodes CASSLTINTGQLY. The entire CDR3 sequence reads CASSLTINTGQLYF.

Comments on this clone: Gene labels here are mouse ones. The CDR3 extends 1 residue past the end of the read, so its final part is completed from the germline J gene. This chain uses TRBV13-3 with TRBJ2-5, with 9 bases lining up with TRBD2. Germline CDR1 reads NNHDY; CDR2 reads SYVADS. The CDR3 has 14 amino acids. J was trimmed by 6 bases and V by 2 bases; bases with no gene match: 4. The DNA read from the CDR3 is TGTGCCAGCAGTGAATCTGGGGGGGAGGACACCCAGTAC. Protein sequence: CASSESGGEDTQY. The CDR3 in full is CASSESGGEDTQYF.

Of note for this clone: Gene names refer to mouse genes. The read gets to within 1 residue of the CDR3 end, and the germline J gene fills in the rest. The chain employs TRBV12-2 and TRBJ2-4; TRBD1 might be the D (5 bases). This CDR3 is 11 amino acids long. V was clipped by 2 bases and J by 9 bases, with 8 bases between them. Per the germline V gene, CDR1 is SGHLS and CDR2 is HYDKME. CDR3 residues: CASSPDKTLYF. The covered CDR3 bases are TGTGCCAGCTCTCCGGACAAAACCTTGTAC.

This clone appeared once. Germline and genes here are mouse. The read finishes 1 residue shy of the CDR3 end, and the germline J gene is used to complete it. The V and J genes are TRBV26 and TRBJ1-3, with 8 bases matching TRBD1. Losses at the gene ends were 4 bases for V and 0 bases for J; bases not matched to a gene: 2. The CDR3 sequence is 15 residues long. Germline loops: CDR1 KGHPV, CDR2 FQNQEV (reference sequence). CDR3 DNA, as far as it was read: TGTGCCAGCAGTCGACAGGGGAATTCTGGAAATACGCTCTAT. This encodes CASSRQGNSGNTLY. The full CDR3 is CASSRQGNSGNTLYF.

This clone is categorized as medium-sized. Genes and germline come from the mouse. The read ends 1 residue before the CDR3 terminus; that terminus is restored from the germline J gene. V is TRBV1 and J is TRBJ2-7, with D perhaps matching TRBD2 (5 bases). Germline V gene sequence: CDR1 NSQYPW, CDR2 LRSPGD (reference sequence). The length of the CDR3 is 14 residues. V shed 0 bases and J shed 0 bases, with 6 bases lying between them. CDR3: CTCSADLGSYEQYF. CDR3 DNA, as far as it was read: TGCACCTGCAGTGCAGATCTGGGCTCCTATGAACAGTAC. Filled out from reference TRBV1 and TRBJ2-7, the complete variable domain reads VTLLEQNPRWRLVPRGQAVNLRCILKNSQYPWMSWYQQDLQKQLQWLFTLRSPGDKEVKSLPGADYLATRVTDTELRLQVANMSQGRTLYCTCSADLGSYEQYFGPGTRLTVL.

Concerning this clone itself: The gene names given are mouse names. Incomplete CDR3 DNA: TGTGCCAGCAGTCCTCAGGGGGACTATGCTGAGCAGTTC. Protein: CASSPQGDYAEQF. The whole CDR3 sequence reads CASSPQGDYAEQFF. The chain uses TRBV13-3 and TRBJ2-1, with 7 bases that match TRBD1. The read falls 1 residue short of the CDR3 end, and the missing part is taken from the germline J gene. The V gene's germline CDR1 is NNHDY and CDR2 SYVADS. The ends lost 4 bases at V and 2 bases at J; junction bases unmatched: 3. This CDR3 has 14 residues.

There are a few counts of this clone. Mouse gene names and germline throughout. The read finishes 1 residue shy of the CDR3 end, and the germline J gene is used to complete it. The chain employs TRBV26 and TRBJ2-7; no definite D call. V was clipped by 0 bases and J by 4 bases, with 4 bases between them. Germline CDR1 reads KGHPV; CDR2 reads FQNQEV (reference sequence). The CDR3 has 12 amino acids. CDR3 DNA (partial): TGTGCCAGCAGTCTGTCCATATATGAACAGTAC. Translating it yields CASSLSIYEQY. The entire CDR3 protein is CASSLSIYEQYF.

This clone was detected a few times. Genes here carry mouse names. The sequenced CDR3 bases are TGTGCTAGCAGCCCCGGGACTAGTCAAAACACCTTGTAC. Protein product: CASSPGTSQNTLY. The whole CDR3 protein reads CASSPGTSQNTLYF. This chain uses TRBV29 with TRBJ2-4; TRBD2 is a possible D gene (6 bases). The sequence runs out 1 residue before the end of the CDR3; the remainder is reconstructed from the germline J gene. Trimming shortened V by 6 bases and J by 0 bases, and 10 bases separated the two germline ends. The germline CDR1 and CDR2 sequences are MSHET and SYDVDS. The CDR3 runs 14 residues.

In the case of this clone: The genes and germline here are from mouse. Read coverage stops 1 residue before the CDR3 terminus; the germline J gene supplies the remainder. This chain uses TRBV13-2 with TRBJ2-3, with TRBD1 matching 9 bases. V dropped 3 bases and J dropped 2; count of bases not matched to a gene: 7. This CDR3 has 16 amino acids. Germline CDR1 reads NNHNN; CDR2 reads SYGAGS (reference sequence). Partial CDR3 DNA: TGTGCCAGCGGTGGCCGGGACAGGGTTTTTGCAGAAACGCTGTAT. Its protein is CASGGRDRVFAETLY. The full CDR3 reads CASGGRDRVFAETLYF.

Concerning this clone itself: The gene names given are mouse names. The read ends 1 residue before the CDR3 terminus; that terminus is restored from the germline J gene. The rearrangement links TRBV26 to TRBJ1-1; tentatively, D is TRBD1 (5 bases). This CDR3 has 13 residues. V was clipped by 6 bases and J by 0 bases, with 8 bases between them. Germline values: CDR1 KGHPV, CDR2 FQNQEV (reference sequence). The CDR3 DNA, read in part, is TGTGCCAGCAGCCCGGGACAGAACACAGAAGTCTTC. Protein sequence: CASSPGQNTEVF. The entire CDR3 is CASSPGQNTEVFF.

In regard to this clone: Gene names are mouse gene names. Read coverage stops 1 residue before the CDR3 terminus; the germline J gene supplies the remainder. The rearrangement links TRBV5 to TRBJ1-6; D gene uncertain. TRBJ1-6 is known as an ORF, though its function is uncertain. V lost 0 bases to trimming and J lost 0 bases, with 3 bases between them. Germline V lookup: CDR1 LGHNA, CDR2 YNLKQL (reference sequence). The CDR3 is 15 residues long. CDR3 loop: CASSQENSYNSPLYF. The part of the CDR3 DNA that was read is TGTGCCAGCAGCCAAGAGAATTCCTATAATTCGCCCCTCTAC.

This clone was observed a handful of times. Genes and germline are mouse. The read is 1 residue too short to cover the CDR3 end, so that end is filled in from the germline J gene. The gene calls are TRBV3 and TRBJ1-4; D is undetermined. This CDR3 is built from 11 residues. The germline CDR1 and CDR2 sequences are SNHLY and FYNGKV (reference sequence). V dropped 2 bases and J dropped 7 bases, with 2 bases sitting between them. CDR3 in amino acids: CASSLSERLFF. The sequenced part of the CDR3 DNA is TGTGCCAGCAGCTTAAGCGAAAGATTATTT. The full variable domain, completed using reference TRBV3 and TRBJ1-4, is GPKVLQIPSHQIIDMGQMVTLNCDPVSNHLYFYWYKQILGQQMEFLVNFYNGKVMEKSKLFKDQFSVERPDGSYFTLKIQPTALEDSAVYFCASSLSERLFFGHGTKLSVL.

Comments on this clone: Gene names and germline match the mouse. The read gets to within 1 residue of the CDR3 end, and the germline J gene fills in the rest. The chain recombines TRBV15 with TRBJ2-1; D is uncertain. Trimming left V 5 bases short and J 0 bases short, with 5 bases between. CDR3 size: 13 residues. Per germline, CDR1 SGHND and CDR2 FRSKSL. The covered CDR3 bases are TGTGCCAGCAGTCCAAATAACTATGCTGAGCAGTTC. This codes for CASSPNNYAEQF. In full, the CDR3 is CASSPNNYAEQFF.

Only one count was recorded for this clone. Gene names follow the mouse nomenclature. The read stops 1 residue short of the end of the CDR3; the missing end is completed from the germline J gene. The rearrangement uses TRBV2 and TRBJ2-7; D may be TRBD1 or TRBD2 (7 bases each). The CDR3 spans 14 residues. CDR1 and CDR2 from the germline V gene are LGHNA and YSYQKL. V lost 1 base, J lost 5 bases, and 12 bases lay in between. The CDR3 loop reads CASSQAGGRDEQYF. The CDR3 DNA, read in part, is TGTGCCAGCAGCCAAGCAGGGGGGCGCGATGAACAGTAC.